This passage covers 27 T cell receptor beta chains from one sample sequenced in a study of blood T cell repertoires in COVID-19. Data came from immunoSEQ multiplex PCR; TCRdb stores just in-frame clones and leaves some out. The table has a few hundred thousand clones, around 83% seen once. Source material: PBMCs or T cells enriched from blood (not recorded which). The receptor source for this set is a woman aged 40 to 49 who had recovered from COVID-19.

The CDR3 reads CASSLQREGGGYTF. CDR3 DNA: TGTGCCAGCAGCTTACAGAGGGAGGGAGGTGGCTACACCTTC. The chain uses TRBV7-3 and TRBJ1-2; no firm D call. The CDR3 has 14 residues. Germline lookup yields CDR1 SGHTA and CDR2 FQGTGA. Trimming removed 2 bases from V and 7 bases from J, with 14 bases in between.

In DNA, the CDR3 is TGTGCCAGTAGTATAGGCACCGGGACAGGGGAATTTAGCAATCAGCCCCAGCATTTT. Translating gives CASSIGTGTGEFSNQPQHF. This chain uses TRBV19 with TRBJ1-5; 10 bases line up with TRBD1. Germline V gives CDR1 LNHDA, CDR2 SQIVND (reference sequence). This CDR3 has 19 residues. V shed 1 base, J shed 0 bases, and the junction held 9 bases outside the gene matches.

The chain employs TRBV19 and TRBJ2-1; 7 nucleotides align to TRBD2. CDR1 is LNHDA and CDR2 is SQIVND in the germline V gene (reference sequence). The CDR3 consists of 15 residues. V lost 9 bases, J lost 5 bases, and 13 bases stayed unmatched. CDR3 sequence reads: CASTSHTGLNNEQFF. The CDR3 coding sequence is TGTGCCAGCACCTCCCACACGGGACTAAACAATGAGCAGTTCTTC.

Here the CDR3 DNA reads TGTGCCAGTAGTACAGGGCCTGGGGCCAACGTCCTGACTTTC. It yields the protein CASSTGPGANVLTF. The chain links TRBV19 to TRBJ2-6; D is possibly TRBD1 (5 bases). The CDR3 covers 14 residues. V shed 4 bases and J shed 2 bases, with 6 bases lying between them. Germline CDR1 and CDR2: LNHDA and SQIVND (reference sequence).

The chain links TRBV5-1 to TRBJ2-1; 9 bases are a match to TRBD2. Trimming at V came to 2 bases and at J to 6 bases, leaving 12 bases not matched to a gene. Germline-derived CDR1 and CDR2 are SGHRS and YFSETQ. CDR3 size: 17 residues. The CDR3 spells CASSFSSGMDGGNEQFF. CDR3 sequence (DNA): TGCGCCAGCAGCTTTTCTAGCGGGATGGATGGTGGCAATGAGCAGTTCTTC. Looking up the rest from reference TRBV5-1 and TRBJ2-1 gives the full variable domain: KAGVTQTPRYLIKTRGQQVTLSCSPISGHRSVSWYQQTPGQGLQFLFEYFSETQRNKGNFPGRFSGRQFSNSRSEMNVSTLELGDSALYLCASSFSSGMDGGNEQFFGPGTRLTVL.

V and J are TRBV5-1 and TRBJ1-6; maybe TRBD1 (6 bases). Trimming pared 3 bases from V and 8 bases from J, leaving 15 bases between. CDR1 is SGHRS, CDR2 YFSETQ, per germline. The CDR3 totals 15 residues. CDR3 residues: CASSSYRGADSPLHF. The CDR3 DNA reads TGCGCCAGCAGCTCTTATCGGGGGGCTGATTCACCCCTCCACTTT.

The chain links TRBV2 to TRBJ1-4; D is ambiguous. The CDR3 is made up of 15 amino acids. The germline V gene encodes CDR1 SNHLY and CDR2 FYNNEI. V lost 5 bases to trimming and J lost 0 bases, with 10 bases between them. The CDR3 sequence is CASSKYSATNEKLFF. DNA of the CDR3: TGTGCCAGCAGTAAATACAGTGCAACTAATGAAAAACTGTTTTTT.

CDR3 loop: CASTYRGTKLNSPLHF. CDR3 nucleotides: TGTGCCAGCACCTACAGGGGCACTAAACTAAATTCACCCCTCCACTTT. The chain has TRBV27 and TRBJ1-6, with 7 bases aligning to TRBD1. The V gene's germline CDR1 is MNHEY and CDR2 SMNVEV (reference sequence). The CDR3 contains 16 residues. Losses at the gene ends were 7 bases for V and 7 bases for J; bases not matched to a gene: 13.

The chain combines TRBV5-4 with TRBJ2-5; D is possibly TRBD2 (5 bases). Deletions cut 0 bases from V and 5 bases from J, with 11 bases between. This CDR3 region has 14 residues. CDR1 is SGHNT, CDR2 YYREEE, per germline (reference sequence). CDR3 DNA: TGTGCCAGCAGCTTGGTTGGAGGCAGTGAGACCCAGTACTTC. It yields the protein CASSLVGGSETQYF.

The chain is built from TRBV9 and TRBJ1-2; 9 positions match TRBD1. V was clipped by 4 bases and J by 8 bases; unmatched bases: 9. Germline-derived CDR1 and CDR2 are SGDLS and YYNGEE. The CDR3 has 14 amino acids. The CDR3 spells CASSSGTGSLGYTF. CDR3 nucleotides: TGTGCCAGCAGCTCAGGGACAGGGTCGCTAGGCTACACCTTC. Based on the CDR3 plus reference TRBV9 and TRBJ1-2, the full variable domain is DSGVTQTPKHLITATGQRVTLRCSPRSGDLSVYWYQQSLDQGLQFLIQYYNGEERAKGNILERFSAQQFPDLHSELNLSSLELGDSALYFCASSSGTGSLGYTFGSGTRLTVV.

The rearrangement joins TRBV7-6 to TRBJ1-1, with 7 nucleotides matching TRBD1. Germline V CDR1 and CDR2: SGHVS, FNYEAQ. The CDR3 consists of 15 residues. The trim removed 3 bases at V and 4 bases at J, leaving 8 bases unmatched. In nucleotides, the CDR3 is TGTGCCAGCAGCTTGATGTCTAACAGGGGCACTGAAGCTTTCTTT. Its protein product is CASSLMSNRGTEAFF.

The chain carries TRBV10-1 and TRBJ2-3; no reliable D call. Germline lookup yields CDR1 WNHNN and CDR2 SYGVQD (reference sequence). The CDR3 extends over 14 amino acids. V lost 4 bases and J lost 1, with 9 bases in between. In nucleotides, the CDR3 is TGCGCCAGCAGTGTAAAGCTTGGCACAGATACGCAGTATTTT. Translated, it gives CASSVKLGTDTQYF.

This chain joins TRBV7-2 and TRBJ1-5; tentatively, D is TRBD1 (5 bases). Deletions cut 4 bases from V and 0 bases from J, with 7 bases between. Germline-derived CDR1 and CDR2 are SGHTA and FQGNSA. The CDR3 has 14 amino acids. The CDR3 sequence is CASSWTHSNQPQHF. CDR3 DNA: TGTGCCAGCAGCTGGACACATAGCAATCAGCCCCAGCATTTT.

The V call is TRBV7-7, the J call TRBJ2-3; tentatively, D is TRBD2 (5 bases). V was pared by 4 bases and J by 6 bases, with 14 bases between. This CDR3 region has 14 residues. CDR1 is SSHAT and CDR2 is FNYEAQ in the germline V gene (reference sequence). CDR3 DNA: TGTGCCAGCAGCTCCCGTTCGGGATCGGATACGCAGTATTTT. Translation gives CASSSRSGSDTQYF.

The genes are TRBV5-1 and TRBJ2-4; 8 nucleotides line up with TRBD1. The CDR3 is 17 residues long. V shed 7 bases and J 5 bases; nucleotides not matched to a gene: 17. The germline CDR1 and CDR2 sequences are SGHRS and YFSETQ. The CDR3 is CASSSGPTGGPQNIQYF. CDR3 DNA sequence: TGCGCCAGCTCGAGCGGACCCACAGGGGGTCCACAAAACATTCAGTACTTC. The entire variable domain, with the rest obtained from reference TRBV5-1 and TRBJ2-4, is as follows: KAGVTQTPRYLIKTRGQQVTLSCSPISGHRSVSWYQQTPGQGLQFLFEYFSETQRNKGNFPGRFSGRQFSNSRSEMNVSTLELGDSALYLCASSSGPTGGPQNIQYFGAGTRLSVL.

The CDR3 coding sequence is TGTGCCAGCAGTTACGGGGAATTCAATCAGCCCCAGCATTTT. Amino acid sequence: CASSYGEFNQPQHF. This chain uses TRBV28 with TRBJ1-5; D unclear. Germline V gene data show CDR1 as MDHEN and CDR2 as SYDVKM. Trimming shortened V by 4 bases and J by 3 bases, and 10 bases separated the two germline ends. The CDR3 runs 14 residues.

The V gene is TRBV19, the J gene TRBJ1-3; TRBD1 aligns across 7 bases. The germline V gene has CDR1 LNHDA and CDR2 SQIVND (reference sequence). The CDR3 is 15 amino acids. Losses at the gene ends were 10 bases for V and 0 bases for J; bases not matched to a gene: 9. Here the CDR3 DNA reads TGTGCCACCCAGACAGGGCTAAGCTCTGGAAACACCATATATTTT. This gives the protein CATQTGLSSGNTIYF.

The chain combines TRBV6-2 or TRBV6-3 with TRBJ1-3, with 12 nucleotides matching TRBD1. With 5 bases clipped from V and 4 bases from J, the junction kept 9 bases outside the gene matches. This CDR3 spans 17 amino acids. Germline V CDR1 and CDR2: MNHEY, SVGEGT. The CDR3 spells CASSPLGTGGFGNTIYF. CDR3 sequence (DNA): TGTGCCAGCAGTCCCCTCGGGACAGGGGGCTTCGGAAACACCATATATTTT.

This chain uses TRBV6-9 with TRBJ1-1; D perhaps matches TRBD1 (5 bases). Trimming removed 1 base at V and 2 bases at J, with 11 bases between. This CDR3 region has 15 residues. Germline loops: CDR1 MNHGY, CDR2 SVAAGI. The CDR3 is CASSYWLTANTEAFF. The CDR3 DNA reads as TGTGCCAGCAGTTATTGGTTGACAGCTAACACTGAAGCTTTCTTT.

The chain employs TRBV28 and TRBJ1-2; TRBD1 matches 8 bases. Looked up from germline, CDR1 is MDHEN and CDR2 is SYDVKM. J gave up 11 bases and V 10 bases, and 12 bases lay outside the gene matches. The CDR3 sequence is 12 residues long. Here the CDR3 DNA reads TGTGCCACAGGACAGGGATGGGATCCTTACACCTTC. Its protein is CATGQGWDPYTF.

The rearrangement uses TRBV6-6 and TRBJ1-1, with 8 positions matching TRBD1. V shed 5 bases and J 0 bases; nucleotides not matched to a gene: 11. The CDR3 is 17 amino acids. CDR1 is MNHNY and CDR2 is SVGAGI in the germline V gene (reference sequence). CDR3 sequence: CASSPPPGQGMNTEAFF. CDR3 DNA: TGTGCCAGCAGTCCACCTCCTGGACAGGGTATGAACACTGAAGCTTTCTTT.

This clone was seen at least ten times. V usage is TRBV7-2 and J usage is TRBJ2-7; 13 bases line up with TRBD2. The ends lost 5 bases at V and 6 bases at J; junction bases unmatched: 4. Germline loops: CDR1 SGHTA, CDR2 FQGNSA. The CDR3 spans 14 residues. CDR3 sequence reads: CASSLGLAGIEQYF. In DNA, the CDR3 is TGTGCCAGCAGCCTGGGACTAGCGGGAATCGAGCAGTACTTC.

The gene calls are TRBV25-1 and TRBJ2-7, with 13 bases lining up with TRBD2. The V gene's germline CDR1 is MGHDK and CDR2 SYGVNS. J lost 0 bases, V lost 6 bases, and 8 bases had no gene match. This CDR3 comprises 17 residues. CDR3 bases: TGTGCCAGCAGCCCCGGGACTAGCGGGATTCTCTCCTACGAGCAGTACTTC. It specifies CASSPGTSGILSYEQYF.

CDR3 residues: CAWSADRGTYEQYF. The CDR3 DNA reads as TGTGCCTGGAGTGCGGACAGGGGTACCTACGAGCAGTACTTC. The chain recombines TRBV30 with TRBJ2-7; 9 bases are shared with TRBD1. CDR3 length: 14 residues. CDR1 and CDR2 from the germline V gene are GTSNPN and SVGIG (reference sequence). Trimming cost V 1 base and J 2 bases; bases outside gene matches: 3. Combining the CDR3 with reference TRBV30 and TRBJ2-7 gives the whole variable domain SQTIHQWPATLVQPVGSPLSLECTVEGTSNPNLYWYRQAAGRGLQLLFYSVGIGQISSEVPQNLSASRPQDRQFILSSKKLLLSDSGFYLCAWSADRGTYEQYFGPGTRLTVT.

This rearrangement joins TRBV29-1 to TRBJ1-4; 8 nucleotides align to TRBD1. This CDR3 region has 13 residues. In germline, CDR1 is SQVTM, CDR2 ANQGSEA. With 6 bases clipped from V and 8 bases from J, the junction kept 8 bases outside the gene matches. The CDR3 DNA follows: TGCAGCGTAGAGGACAGGGTCGCAGAAAAACTGTTTTTT. Translation gives CSVEDRVAEKLFF.

The chain is built from TRBV5-1 and TRBJ1-1; 10 nucleotides agree with TRBD1. With V trimmed by 4 bases and J by 5 bases, 8 bases remained unmatched. The CDR3 is made up of 15 amino acids. The V gene's germline CDR1 is SGHRS and CDR2 YFSETQ. CDR3 in amino acids: CASSITGQGGTEAFF. DNA for the CDR3: TGCGCCAGCAGCATAACCGGACAGGGGGGAACTGAAGCTTTCTTT.

The chain uses TRBV19 and TRBJ1-1; D is unresolved. Germline V gives CDR1 LNHDA, CDR2 SQIVND (reference sequence). With 5 bases removed from V and 5 bases from J, the gap between germline ends came to 9 bases. This CDR3 comprises 12 residues. Here the CDR3 reads CASSLWRTEAFF. The CDR3 DNA follows: TGTGCCAGTAGTCTATGGAGGACTGAAGCTTTCTTT.